This TCR beta chain was recovered during a study of identical twins. The sample holds many counts of this clonotype. Antigen unknown. The CDR3 has 13 amino acids. The V end lost 6 bases, the J end lost 4 bases, and 13 bases lay between the germline ends. Per germline, CDR1 MGHDK and CDR2 SYGVNS. Study-wide findings and caveats: Twin-shared out-of-frame alpha sequences showed excess low generation probability. Possibly, invariant MAIT and iNKT cells partly confounded zero-insertion analyses. Abundant cord blood beta clonotypes carried fewer insertions; memory repertoires showed none.

Via MiXCR, TCRdb re-called the 5' RACE reads, giving one row per CDR3 protein. Of about 280,000 distinct CDR3 sequences listed, more than 6.5% are singletons. Healthy Caucasians alone served as donors. Another study also made use of these data, one on yellow fever vaccine responses in identical twins.

The TCR sequence derives from a woman between 18 and 30 years old in good health. The sequencing sample was made of memory (CD45RO+) T cells sorted from blood. The chain uses TRBV25-1 and TRBJ2-7; no clear D gene. The DNA of the CDR3 is TGTGCCAGCAGCGCTGCAGGATCTTACGAGCAGTACTTC. Its protein product is CASSAAGSYEQYF.